This TCR beta chain was sequenced in a study of OX40 agonist ivuxolimab in advanced cancers. Study background: Having had anti-PD-1, anti-PD-L1 or anti-CTLA-4 therapy before was allowed, and approximately 40% had some.

Some clones are missing from TCRdb's copy, which holds only in-frame ones; the method was immunoSEQ multiplex PCR. This table has tens of thousands of clones, 73% appearing once. From germline, CDR1 is SGHRS and CDR2 YFSETQ. After removal of 6 bases from V and 0 bases from J, the junction contained 4 bases not matched to a gene. This CDR3 has 14 amino acids. The material sequenced was CD4+ or CD8+ T cells sorted from blood, taken in a trial of the OX40 agonist ivuxolimab. The rearrangement uses TRBV5-1 and TRBJ1-1, with 8 positions matching TRBD1. This clonotype was sampled from an adult with an advanced solid tumor such as melanoma, head and neck, liver or kidney cancer. The CDR3 coding sequence is TGCGCCAGCACCCGGACAGGGCTGAACACTGAAGCTTTCTTT. This codes for CASTRTGLNTEAFF.